The 32 T cell receptor beta chains below come from one sample, sequenced in a study of T cells in Graves' hyperthyroidism and ophthalmopathy (dated by TCRdb to the late 2010s). Receptor libraries were prepared by multiplex PCR. The sequencer was an Illumina HiSeq 2000. Amplification of TCR beta CDR3 regions was carried out from RNA transcripts. The TCR CDR3 was subjected to a first round of RT-PCR using the HTBI primer set and the Qiagen OneStep RT-PCR kit. The public reads were quality trimmed at Q25 with fastp and then assembled into clones with MiXCR by TCRdb, keeping productive beta chains. Rows are combined by CDR3 protein, so each entry shows the most common genes and DNA. Within this sample are fewer than 550,000 distinct CDR3 sequences, with approximately 24% of them counted one time only. Of the sample, approximately 10% falls within the top ten clones. Material: blood. The receptors come from a woman aged 25 to 45 with Graves' ophthalmopathy.

V gene TRBV28 combines with J gene TRBJ1-2, with 10 bases aligning to TRBD1. Germline CDR1 and CDR2: MDHEN and SYDVKM. The trim removed 8 bases at V and 2 bases at J, leaving 8 bases unmatched. The CDR3 sequence is 15 residues long. The CDR3 coding sequence is TGTGCCAGCGGATCATGGACAGGGGGGAACTATGGCTACACCTTC. Its translation is CASGSWTGGNYGYTF.

The chain combines TRBV11-2 with TRBJ1-2, with 7 bases that match TRBD1. Germline V gene data show CDR1 as SGHAT and CDR2 as FQNNGV. V lost 2 bases, J lost 1 base, and 10 bases stayed unmatched. The CDR3 is made up of 17 amino acids. The CDR3: CASSLSLGDSINYGYTF. The CDR3 DNA follows: TGTGCCAGCAGCTTAAGTTTGGGGGACAGCATTAACTATGGCTACACCTTC.

About this clonotype: This may come from a read error, since a much larger clone is one base off. The chain is built from TRBV12-3 or TRBV12-4 and TRBJ2-2, with D possibly TRBD2 on 6 matching bases. The CDR3 totals 15 residues. This chain's CDR3 is CASSLPSENTGELSF. CDR3 bases: TGTGCCAGCAGTTTGCCTAGCGAGAACACCGGGGAGCTGTCTTTT.

This clonotype was counted at least ten times. This chain links TRBV5-6 with TRBJ1-1; D remains ambiguous. Trimming took off 0 bases at V and 1 base at J, with 13 bases between the two ends. The CDR3 runs to 16 residues. Germline V gene data show CDR1 as SGHDT and CDR2 as YYEEEE. Written as DNA, the CDR3 is TGTGCCAGCAGCTTGGTTGGGGAAGAGAGGAACACTGAAGCTTTCTTT. Translated, it gives CASSLVGEERNTEAFF.

This clonotype was observed many times. The chain is built from TRBV29-1 and TRBJ1-1, with D possibly TRBD1 on 6 matching bases. Trimming took 4 bases from V and 1 from J, leaving 16 bases between them. CDR1 is SQVTM and CDR2 is ANQGSEA in the germline V gene. The CDR3 extends over 15 amino acids. CDR3 protein: CSVVKLGTPNTEAFF. In DNA form, the CDR3 reads TGCAGCGTTGTTAAGCTGGGGACACCGAACACTGAAGCTTTCTTT.

This clonotype has just a few counts. The chain links TRBV19 to TRBJ2-2; D not resolved. Germline values: CDR1 LNHDA, CDR2 SQIVND (reference sequence). CDR3 length equals 12 residues. V was cut by 3 bases and J by 4 bases, with 3 bases left in between. The CDR3 region is CASSIPTGELFF. The CDR3 DNA sequence: TGTGCCAGTAGTATCCCCACCGGGGAGCTGTTTTTT.

This chain uses TRBV6-1 with TRBJ1-1; a weak D match, TRBD1 (5 bases). The CDR3 covers 13 residues. V was pared by 8 bases and J by 0 bases, with 10 bases between. Germline CDR1 is MNHNS and CDR2 is SASEGT. CDR3 in DNA: TGTGCCAGCTGGGGGGACCTGAACACTGAAGCTTTCTTT. Protein product: CASWGDLNTEAFF.

This chain links TRBV4-3 with TRBJ2-2, with 11 bases identical to TRBD2. The germline gives CDR1 LGHNA, CDR2 YSLEER. The CDR3 has 16 amino acids. V lost 3 bases, J lost 6 bases, and 6 bases stayed unmatched. The CDR3 bases are TGCGCCAGCAGCCAGATAGCGGGGGGGCTCCCCGGGGAGCTGTTTTTT. Amino acids: CASSQIAGGLPGELFF.

This clonotype was detected many times. The chain joins TRBV28 to TRBJ1-5, with a weak D call TRBD1 (6 bases). The CDR3 consists of 16 residues. The germline gives CDR1 MDHEN, CDR2 SYDVKM. V was pared by 1 base and J by 1 base, with 11 bases between. The CDR3 is CASSLSIGQSNQPQHF. The CDR3 DNA follows: TGTGCCAGCAGTTTATCTATAGGACAGAGCAATCAGCCCCAGCATTTT.

This clonotype was seen at least ten times. The rearrangement uses TRBV24-1 and TRBJ1-1, with unresolved D. This CDR3 is 13 amino acids long. Germline V gene lookup returns CDR1 KGHDR and CDR2 SFDVKD. The V end was cut by 4 bases, the J end by 1 base, with 6 bases between. CDR3 amino acids: CATSDEKNTEAFF. Written as DNA, the CDR3 is TGTGCCACCAGTGACGAAAAGAACACTGAAGCTTTCTTT.

This clonotype occurred a few times. The chain is built from TRBV2 and TRBJ1-1; D is unresolved. Germline V lookup: CDR1 SNHLY, CDR2 FYNNEI. This CDR3 contains 13 residues. V was pared by 7 bases and J by 0 bases, with 9 bases between. CDR3 region: CASTLDVNTEAFF. CDR3 DNA: TGTGCCAGCACCCTCGACGTGAACACTGAAGCTTTCTTT.

This clonotype was recorded many times. J is TRBJ2-2 and V is TRBV6-5, with D perhaps assigned TRBD1 or TRBD2 (5 bases each). V was pared by 8 bases and J by 5 bases, with 6 bases between. The germline gives CDR1 MNHEY, CDR2 SVGAGI. This CDR3 has 11 amino acids. DNA for the CDR3: TGTGCCAGCTGGGGGACCGGGGAGCTGTTTTTT. It translates to CASWGTGELFF.

There are many counts of this clonotype. V is TRBV9 and J is TRBJ2-7; 8 bases align to TRBD2. Germline assignment: CDR1 SGDLS and CDR2 YYNGEE. V shed 4 bases and J 1 base; nucleotides not matched to a gene: 4. CDR3 length: 14 residues. CDR3 loop: CASSPSGGSYEQYF. The CDR3 DNA is TGTGCCAGCAGCCCGTCGGGAGGGTCCTACGAGCAGTACTTC.

As regards this clonotype: The CDR3 carries no conserved terminal phenylalanine or tryptophan, so it likely arises from a read error. The DNA is omitted, as the CDR3 cannot be located on it reliably, and the CDR3 follows TCRdb's listing. The genes are TRBV15 and TRBJ2-7; TRBD1 reflects the table's D call only, with no check against the DNA. The germline CDR1 and CDR2 sequences are LNHNV and YYDKDF (reference sequence). Both ends counted, the CDR3 spans 17 residues. The CDR3 loop is CATSRDRGDAVSYEQDI.

This clonotype occurred many times. This may be a read error: a much more frequent sequence differs by one nucleotide. The J gene is TRBJ2-7, the V gene TRBV6-5; D gene uncertain. The CDR3 is made up of 13 amino acids. Germline V gene lookup returns CDR1 MNHEY and CDR2 SVGAGI. V shed 2 bases and J shed 0 bases, with 5 bases lying between them. This CDR3 is CASSYSASYEQYF. The CDR3 nucleotides read TGTGCCAGCAGTTACAGCGCCTCCTACGAGCAGTACTTC.

The chain employs TRBV11-2 and TRBJ2-2, with D perhaps TRBD1 or TRBD2 (5 bases each). Trimming removed 6 bases from V and 6 bases from J, with 14 bases in between. This CDR3 comprises 14 residues. CDR1 is SGHAT and CDR2 is FQNNGV in the germline V gene. This chain's CDR3 is CASSGGWQAGELFF. Written as DNA, the CDR3 is TGTGCCAGCAGTGGGGGATGGCAAGCCGGGGAGCTGTTTTTT.

This clonotype was recorded many times. J is TRBJ1-2 and V is TRBV5-1, with D uncertain. The CDR3 extends over 14 amino acids. Germline CDR1 is SGHRS and CDR2 is YFSETQ. The V end was cut by 1 base, the J end by 4 bases, with 11 bases between. DNA of the CDR3: TGCGCCAGCAGCTTGAGTCTGGGCGTCTATGGCTACACCTTC. Translation: CASSLSLGVYGYTF.

This clonotype was seen ten or more times. V usage is TRBV15 and J usage is TRBJ2-7; no clear D. The length of the CDR3 is 12 residues. CDR1 and CDR2 from the germline V gene are LNHNV and YYDKDF (reference sequence). Trimming cost V 0 bases and J 12 bases, with 12 bases left between them. This chain's CDR3 is CATSRDSEWVYF. The CDR3 DNA follows: TGTGCCACCAGCAGAGATAGTGAGTGGGTGTACTTC.

This clonotype was counted many times. This sequence joins TRBV11-2 and TRBJ2-7; D not resolved. The ends were cut back, 0 bases at V and 3 bases at J, with 15 bases in the middle. This CDR3 is built from 16 residues. Germline CDR1 reads SGHAT; CDR2 reads FQNNGV. CDR3 residues: CASSLEGWFQNYEQYF. The CDR3 DNA sequence: TGTGCCAGCAGCTTAGAGGGTTGGTTCCAGAACTACGAGCAGTACTTC.

This clonotype was counted many times. The J gene is TRBJ1-2, the V gene TRBV12-3 or TRBV12-4; TRBD1 matches 8 bases. This CDR3 contains 14 residues. V shed 3 bases, J shed 4 bases, and the junction held 4 bases outside the gene matches. CDR3: CASSFGQGAYGYTF. CDR3 DNA: TGTGCCAGCAGTTTCGGACAGGGCGCCTATGGCTACACCTTC.

This clonotype was observed at least ten times. This chain uses TRBV9 with TRBJ1-2, with D maybe TRBD1 (5 bases). The V and J ends lost 0 bases and 2 bases respectively, with 5 bases between them. The CDR3 spans 13 residues. Germline CDR1 and CDR2: SGDLS and YYNGEE. The CDR3 DNA reads TGTGCCAGCAGCGTAGGGGGGAACTATGGCTACACCTTC. Its protein is CASSVGGNYGYTF.

At least ten counts were recorded for this clonotype. The rearrangement uses TRBV6-1 and TRBJ1-5; D gene uncertain. The CDR3 totals 12 residues. Germline CDR1 and CDR2: MNHNS and SASEGT. V dropped 0 bases and J dropped 9 bases, with 6 bases sitting between them. The CDR3 is CASSEALMPQHF. For the CDR3, the DNA is TGTGCCAGCAGTGAAGCGCTCATGCCCCAGCATTTT.

This clonotype has a count of ten or more. This chain joins TRBV2 and TRBJ2-7; 10 bases map to TRBD1. Per the germline V gene, CDR1 is SNHLY and CDR2 is FYNNEI. This CDR3 is built from 14 residues. V lost 6 bases and J lost 4; bases outside the gene matches: 6. The CDR3 nucleotides read TGTGCCAGCAGGGGACAGGGGCCAGGGTACGAGCAGTACTTC. Its translation: CASRGQGPGYEQYF.

This chain links TRBV5-1 with TRBJ1-2; TRBD1 might be the D (5 bases). V lost 2 bases to trimming and J lost 5 bases, with 10 bases between them. Per germline, CDR1 SGHRS and CDR2 YFSETQ. This CDR3 comprises 13 residues. The CDR3 nucleotides are TGCGCCAGCAGCTTCCCAGGGAAGTATGGCTACACCTTC. Encoded protein: CASSFPGKYGYTF.

A few counts support this clonotype. This chain connects TRBV3-1 to TRBJ2-7, with D perhaps TRBD1 (5 bases). V was cut by 0 bases and J by 1 base, with 16 bases left in between. Germline-derived CDR1 and CDR2 are LGHDT and YNNKEL (reference sequence). This CDR3 is built from 17 residues. CDR3 sequence: CASSQDWGHWGSYEQYF. CDR3 nucleotide sequence: TGTGCCAGCAGCCAAGATTGGGGCCACTGGGGATCCTACGAGCAGTACTTC.

This clonotype was observed a handful of times. The V gene is TRBV7-2, the J gene TRBJ2-7; D unclear. The CDR3 consists of 13 residues. Trimming removed 4 bases from V and 5 bases from J, with 12 bases in between. Germline CDR1 and CDR2: SGHTA and FQGNSA. CDR3 protein: CASSSAPVDEQYF. CDR3 coding DNA: TGTGCCAGCAGCTCAGCCCCCGTCGACGAGCAGTACTTC.

This clonotype has at least ten counts. The chain recombines TRBV6-1 with TRBJ1-1; no clear D gene. CDR3 length: 10 residues. Per germline, CDR1 MNHNS and CDR2 SASEGT. V shed 8 bases and J shed 6 bases, with 7 bases lying between them. The CDR3 is CASVGAEAFF. For the CDR3, the DNA is TGTGCCAGCGTCGGGGCTGAAGCTTTCTTT.

This chain joins TRBV12-3 or TRBV12-4 and TRBJ1-5; D is possibly TRBD1 (6 bases). The CDR3 covers 15 residues. The V end lost 2 bases, the J end lost 7 bases, and 15 bases lay between the germline ends. For the CDR3, the DNA is TGTGCCAGCAGTTTAACCAGGGGAGGCGACCAGCCCCAGCATTTT. As protein: CASSLTRGGDQPQHF.

This clonotype was detected many times. The chain employs TRBV7-3 and TRBJ2-2; 8 nucleotides match TRBD1. The CDR3 is 15 residues long. CDR1 and CDR2 (germline): SGHTA, FQGTGA. With V trimmed by 5 bases and J by 0 bases, 2 bases remained unmatched. CDR3 sequence: CASSAQGANTGELFF. The CDR3 coding sequence is TGTGCCAGCAGCGCACAGGGGGCGAACACCGGGGAGCTGTTTTTT.

This clonotype came up many times. The chain joins TRBV2 to TRBJ1-1; D is ambiguous. Trimming took 2 bases from V and 6 from J, leaving 13 bases between them. The CDR3 totals 14 residues. Germline V gene lookup returns CDR1 SNHLY and CDR2 FYNNEI. DNA for the CDR3: TGTGCCAGCAGTGAATTATCAACGATCTCTGAAGCTTTCTTT. This gives the protein CASSELSTISEAFF.

The chain has TRBV27 and TRBJ2-7; 13 bases are a match to TRBD2. The CDR3 loop spans 18 amino acids. V shed 6 bases and J 2 bases; nucleotides not matched to a gene: 13. Germline-derived CDR1 and CDR2 are MNHEY and SMNVEV (reference sequence). The CDR3: CASRLAAGTSGAAYEQYF. CDR3 DNA: TGTGCCAGCAGACTGGCCGCCGGGACTAGCGGGGCCGCCTACGAGCAGTACTTC.

This clonotype was picked up many times. The genes are TRBV28 and TRBJ1-2, with D hard to call. Trimming shortened V by 4 bases and J by 0 bases, and 12 bases separated the two germline ends. The CDR3 loop spans 15 amino acids. Germline V gene lookup returns CDR1 MDHEN and CDR2 SYDVKM. Here the CDR3 reads CASSSQEIANYGYTF. As DNA, the CDR3 is TGTGCCAGCAGTTCTCAGGAGATAGCTAACTATGGCTACACCTTC.